This T cell receptor beta chain was profiled in a study of post-analysis software for immune sequencing data. In the study overall: Relapsing-remitting, secondary progressive and progressive-relapsing forms made up the multiple sclerosis disease courses. Study outcomes and limitations: Patients showed TRBV5-6, TRBV5-1 and TRBV20-1 among a few TRBV segments more frequent than in controls. The authors found that F measure strongly co-clustered same-batch samples.

As to this clonotype: Its matching antigen is unknown.

Germline loops: CDR1 DFQATT, CDR2 SNEGSKA (reference sequence). CDR3 size: 13 residues. Researchers reported that TCR beta cDNA libraries carried unique molecular identifiers. A single record per CDR3 protein comes from TCRdb applying MiXCR to the PCR reads. This sample has some 800,000 distinct CDR3 sequences, with roughly 46% found just once. The rearrangement joins TRBV20-1 to TRBJ2-4; 9 bases are shared with TRBD1. The J call is doubtful: the DNA matches TRBJ2-7 better. This TCR was recovered from a girl under 18 with multiple sclerosis. Sequencing used blood. The CDR3 sequence: CSAGTGLAYEQYF. As DNA, the CDR3 is TGCAGTGCAGGGACAGGGCTGGCGTACGAGCAGTACTTC.